This T cell receptor (beta chain) came from a study of early T cells in non-severe SARS-CoV-2 infection. The V end was cut by 5 bases, the J end by 4 bases, with 8 bases between. Germline loops: CDR1 SNHLY, CDR2 FYNNEI. The CDR3 is 12 residues long. This clonotype has more than one count but fewer than ten. TCRdb re-called the 5' RACE reads through MiXCR, storing one row per CDR3 protein. This table holds 80,000 to 95,000 distinct CDR3 sequences, around a sixth found once. This chain uses TRBV2 with TRBJ1-2, with D perhaps matching TRBD1 (6 bases). Source: whole blood, taken at baseline. The clonotype originates from an adult who was a healthcare worker with PCR-confirmed SARS-CoV-2 infection or an uninfected control (not recorded which). The CDR3 coding sequence is TGTGCCAGCAGTTCGACAGGCTATGGCTACACCTTC. Its protein product is CASSSTGYGYTF.